A single sample is the source of the 30 T cell receptor beta chains below, sequenced in a study of CD8 T cells in Susac syndrome. With random hexamers, 0.5 to 1 ug RNA was reverse transcribed. MiXCR, applied by TCRdb to the immunoSEQ multiplex PCR reads, yields one record per CDR3 protein. The profile covers some 130,000 distinct CDR3 sequences, with 95% appearing a single time and roughly 0.2% taken by the ten largest. The sample consisted of CD8+ T cells from PBMCs. The source of these receptors is a human donor with Susac syndrome.

A single count supports this clonotype. The chain carries TRBV29-1 and TRBJ2-1, with D perhaps TRBD1 (10 bases). V was pared by 4 bases and J by 5 bases, with 24 bases between. This CDR3 has 17 residues. CDR1 and CDR2 from the germline V gene are SQVTM and ANQGSEA. Here the CDR3 DNA reads TGCAGCGTTGCCCAGGGCGGGGGGGGGACAGGGGACAATGAGCAGTTCTTC. It codes for CSVAQGGGGTGDNEQFF.

Points on this clonotype: A read error may produce the germline difference seen at one junction end. The chain combines TRBV7-7 with TRBJ2-3; unclear D gene. Per germline, CDR1 SSHAT and CDR2 FNYEAQ (reference sequence). The length of the CDR3 is 13 residues. The DNA of the CDR3 is TGTGCTAGCAGCCTAGGACCCACAGATACGCAGTATTTT. It codes for CASSLGPTDTQYF.

The genes are TRBV13 and TRBJ2-1, with D hard to call. The germline V and J ends were trimmed by 5 bases and 8 bases, with 10 bases remaining between them. The CDR3 loop spans 12 amino acids. Germline values: CDR1 PRHDT, CDR2 FYEKMQ (reference sequence). The DNA of the CDR3 is TGTGCCAGCAGCCAAGGCCGCGATGAGCAGTTCTTC. This sequence encodes CASSQGRDEQFF.

V usage is TRBV4-1 and J usage is TRBJ2-1; tentatively, D is TRBD2 (6 bases). The V gene lost 0 bases and the J gene lost 6 bases, with 18 bases spanning the gap. This CDR3 region has 17 residues. The germline gives CDR1 MGHRA, CDR2 YSYEKL. The DNA of the CDR3 is TGCGCCAGCAGCCAAGAGATGACGGGAGTGAAACCCAATGAGCAGTTCTTC. Translation: CASSQEMTGVKPNEQFF.

In its sample, this clonotype was seen once. V and J are TRBV15 and TRBJ1-1; 8 bases agree with TRBD1. Germline V gene lookup returns CDR1 LNHNV and CDR2 YYDKDF (reference sequence). The CDR3 spans 14 residues. Trimming cost V 3 bases and J 5 bases; bases outside gene matches: 5. The CDR3: CATSSTGGMTEAFF. The CDR3 DNA sequence: TGTGCCACCAGCAGTACAGGGGGTATGACTGAAGCTTTCTTT.

The genes are TRBV19 and TRBJ2-1; no reliable D call. Trimming shortened V by 5 bases and J by 0 bases, and 8 bases separated the two germline ends. This CDR3 is built from 14 residues. The V gene's germline CDR1 is LNHDA and CDR2 SQIVND (reference sequence). The chain's CDR3 is CASSVRSSYNEQFF. CDR3 DNA: TGTGCCAGTAGTGTCAGGAGCTCCTACAATGAGCAGTTCTTC.

V and J are TRBV4-2 and TRBJ1-2; D is possibly TRBD1 (5 bases). The CDR3 loop spans 16 amino acids. V lost 5 bases and J 2 bases, leaving 18 bases between the germline ends. CDR1 is LGHNA and CDR2 is YNFKEQ in the germline V gene. This chain's CDR3 is CASSWGAGFRNYGYTF. As DNA, the CDR3 is TGTGCCAGCAGCTGGGGCGCGGGTTTTCGAAACTATGGCTACACCTTC.

The chain uses TRBV29-1 and TRBJ2-3; 7 bases map to TRBD1. V gave up 3 bases and J gave up 3 bases; unmatched junction bases: 9. CDR3 length equals 15 residues. The germline gives CDR1 SQVTM, CDR2 ANQGSEA. Here the CDR3 reads CSVDTTGDGTDTQYF. The CDR3 coding sequence is TGCAGCGTTGACACTACAGGGGATGGTACAGATACGCAGTATTTT.

The J gene is TRBJ2-7, the V gene TRBV29-1; tentative D call: TRBD2 (6 bases). Germline lookup yields CDR1 SQVTM and CDR2 ANQGSEA. The ends were cut back, 3 bases at V and 4 bases at J, with 22 bases in the middle. The CDR3 totals 16 residues. CDR3 nucleotides: TGCAGCGTTGAGGGATATCAGGAGGGGCAGGGATACGAGCAGTACTTC. It is translated as CSVEGYQEGQGYEQYF.

The chain recombines TRBV30 with TRBJ1-2; a possible D gene is TRBD1 (5 bases). CDR1 GTSNPN and CDR2 SVGIG come from the germline V gene (reference sequence). The CDR3 totals 13 residues. Deletions cut 5 bases from V and 3 bases from J, with 13 bases between. The CDR3 region is CAWAPQADYGYTF. Written as DNA, the CDR3 is TGTGCCTGGGCTCCACAGGCCGACTATGGCTACACCTTC.

The CDR3 here is CASTILHGGPYGYTF. For the CDR3, the DNA is TGTGCCAGCACCATCTTGCATGGGGGTCCCTATGGCTACACCTTC. The V and J genes are TRBV6-2 or TRBV6-3 and TRBJ1-2; a weak D match, TRBD1 (5 bases). This CDR3 contains 15 residues. Trimming shortened V by 7 bases and J by 4 bases, and 19 bases separated the two germline ends. Looked up from germline, CDR1 is MNHEY and CDR2 is SVGEGT.

The chain joins TRBV14 to TRBJ1-4, with 7 positions matching TRBD1. CDR3 length: 14 amino acids. V dropped 4 bases and J dropped 8; count of bases not matched to a gene: 7. CDR1 SGHDN and CDR2 FVKESK come from the germline V gene. As DNA, the CDR3 is TGTGCCAGCAGCCTCGATACAGGGGACGAAAAACTGTTTTTT. Translating it yields CASSLDTGDEKLFF.

This chain connects TRBV10-3 to TRBJ2-7; 11 bases fit TRBD2. The length of the CDR3 is 12 residues. Losses at the gene ends were 10 bases for V and 6 bases for J; bases not matched to a gene: 5. From germline, CDR1 is ENHRY and CDR2 SYGVKD. The CDR3 loop is CATQTSGTEQYF. The CDR3 DNA reads TGTGCCACTCAGACTAGCGGGACCGAGCAGTACTTC.

This chain links TRBV4-1 with TRBJ2-5; a weak D match, TRBD1 (6 bases). Germline lookup yields CDR1 MGHRA and CDR2 YSYEKL. Between the trimmed V and J ends, which lost 1 base and 2 bases, there was a span of 8 bases. The CDR3 is 14 amino acids. The CDR3 sequence is CASSQVTGQETQYF. The CDR3 DNA sequence: TGCGCCAGCAGCCAAGTTACAGGGCAAGAGACCCAGTACTTC.

The chain couples TRBV4-1 to TRBJ2-5, with D unresolved. CDR3 length: 15 amino acids. Per germline, CDR1 MGHRA and CDR2 YSYEKL. V shed 10 bases and J shed 5 bases, with 23 bases lying between them. This CDR3 is CATSQIYRAGETQYF. The CDR3 bases are TGCGCCACCTCCCAGATTTATAGGGCTGGGGAGACCCAGTACTTC.

The chain uses TRBV21-1 and TRBJ2-1; the table's D call, TRBD1, has no DNA check behind it. TRBV21-1 is a recognized pseudogene. CDR3 length equals 16 residues. This CDR3 is CASSVPQAIKIGEQFF. The CDR3 nucleotides read TGTGCCAGCAGCGTCCCCCAGGCCATAAAAATCGGTGAGCAGTTCTTC.

J is TRBJ2-7 and V is TRBV6-2 or TRBV6-3; D not certain. The CDR3 has 14 residues. Germline lookup yields CDR1 MNHEY and CDR2 SVGEGT. Trimming shortened V by 2 bases and J by 3 bases, and 11 bases separated the two germline ends. The CDR3 bases are TGTGCCAGCAGTTACATTGACTCAGACTACGAGCAGTACTTC. This sequence encodes CASSYIDSDYEQYF.

The V and J genes are TRBV27 and TRBJ1-1, with no clear D. V was shortened by 0 bases and J by 4 bases, with 18 bases between the two germline ends. This CDR3 comprises 17 residues. Germline CDR1 MNHEY, CDR2 SMNVEV (reference sequence). The CDR3 region has the DNA TGTGCCAGCAGTTTATCAACCCTTCTGCAACCCAGCACTGAAGCTTTCTTT. It specifies CASSLSTLLQPSTEAFF.

The gene calls are TRBV5-4 and TRBJ1-3; D not certain. Germline loops: CDR1 SGHNT, CDR2 YYREEE (reference sequence). Trimming pared 8 bases from V and 0 bases from J, leaving 9 bases between. This CDR3 has 13 amino acids. CDR3 sequence (DNA): TGTGCCAGTAAGTGGAGCTCTGGAAACACCATATATTTT. It encodes CASKWSSGNTIYF.

This clonotype was counted once. This chain uses TRBV10-1 with TRBJ1-2; TRBD1 might be the D (5 bases). The CDR3 covers 14 residues. Trimming took 2 bases from V and 4 from J, leaving 11 bases between them. Looked up from germline, CDR1 is WNHNN and CDR2 is SYGVQD (reference sequence). CDR3 nucleotide sequence: TGCGCCAGCAGTGAGGCAGGGAACCCCTATGGCTACACCTTC. This codes for CASSEAGNPYGYTF.

V and J are TRBV5-1 and TRBJ1-1, with TRBD1 as a possible D gene (5 bases). Trimming stripped 2 bases from V and 1 base from J, with 9 bases between. The germline gives CDR1 SGHRS, CDR2 YFSETQ. The CDR3 loop spans 14 amino acids. CDR3 in DNA: TGCGCCAGCAGCTTCAGGGAGGAGAACACTGAAGCTTTCTTT. This translates into CASSFREENTEAFF.

This chain links TRBV6-1 with TRBJ2-7; 8 bases align to TRBD2. The junction had 12 bases not matched to a gene; V was cut back by 6 bases and J by 2 bases. The germline gives CDR1 MNHNS, CDR2 SASEGT. The CDR3 covers 16 residues. The CDR3 DNA sequence: TGTGCCAGCAGCTCCCCGATCTTCGGGGGGGCCTACGAGCAGTACTTC. Translating it yields CASSSPIFGGAYEQYF.

The chain links TRBV6-1 to TRBJ2-6; D not certain. Trimming removed 3 bases at V and 0 bases at J, with 9 bases between. The germline V gene has CDR1 MNHNS and CDR2 SASEGT. The CDR3 sequence is 16 residues long. CDR3 nucleotide sequence: TGTGCCAGCAGTGACCAGCTGCACTCTGGGGCCAACGTCCTGACTTTC. Its protein product is CASSDQLHSGANVLTF.

V gene TRBV2 combines with J gene TRBJ1-1, with TRBD1 matching 7 bases. Germline V CDR1 and CDR2: SNHLY, FYNNEI. V was pared by 10 bases and J by 10 bases, with 18 bases of the junction left unmatched. The CDR3 is 14 amino acids. The CDR3 loop reads CAIPEGQGVSLAFF. Written as DNA, the CDR3 is TGTGCCATACCGGAGGGGCAGGGGGTGAGTCTAGCTTTCTTT. The complete variable domain, with remaining parts taken from reference TRBV2 and TRBJ1-1, reads EPEVTQTPSHQVTQMGQEVILRCVPISNHLYFYWYRQILGQKVEFLVSFYNNEISEKSEIFDDQFSVERPDGSNFTLKIRSTKLEDSAMYFCAIPEGQGVSLAFFGQGTRLTVV.

This clonotype came up once. V usage is TRBV4-1 and J usage is TRBJ2-5; a possible D gene is TRBD1 (7 bases). In germline, CDR1 is MGHRA, CDR2 YSYEKL. The CDR3 contains 18 residues. The ends were cut back, 5 bases at V and 2 bases at J, with 24 bases in the middle. CDR3 sequence reads: CASSADRGGPGGQETQYF. The CDR3 DNA sequence: TGCGCCAGCAGCGCTGATCGGGGAGGCCCAGGGGGACAAGAGACCCAGTACTTC.

This chain joins TRBV2 and TRBJ2-2, with 7 nucleotides matching TRBD1. The germline gives CDR1 SNHLY, CDR2 FYNNEI. The CDR3 is made up of 13 amino acids. Unmatched junction bases numbered 2, after V lost 6 bases and J lost 4 bases. CDR3 region: CASRDRVTGELFF. CDR3 nucleotide sequence: TGTGCCAGCAGAGACAGGGTCACCGGGGAGCTGTTTTTT.

The chain carries TRBV5-1 and TRBJ2-7; D may be TRBD1 or TRBD2 (5 bases each). Trimming took off 3 bases at V and 7 bases at J, with 17 bases between the two ends. Germline V gives CDR1 SGHRS, CDR2 YFSETQ. The CDR3 spans 14 residues. The CDR3 DNA follows: TGCGCCAGCAGCTCACCCGGGACGAATCTAGAGCAGTACTTC. Protein product: CASSSPGTNLEQYF. The full variable domain, in which reference TRBV5-1 and TRBJ2-7 provide the parts outside the CDR3, is KAGVTQTPRYLIKTRGQQVTLSCSPISGHRSVSWYQQTPGQGLQFLFEYFSETQRNKGNFPGRFSGRQFSNSRSEMNVSTLELGDSALYLCASSSPGTNLEQYFGPGTRLTVT.

The DNA for the CDR3 is TGTGCCAGCAGGTCCTACGAGCAGTACTTC. It encodes CASRSYEQYF. This chain links TRBV2 with TRBJ2-7, with D uncertain. The CDR3 totals 10 residues. Trimming took off 6 bases at V and 1 base at J, with 1 base between the two ends. Germline loops: CDR1 SNHLY, CDR2 FYNNEI.

The chain couples TRBV7-8 to TRBJ2-2; 7 nucleotides match TRBD1. Germline trimming cut 5 bases from V and 4 bases from J; bases unmatched to any gene: 4. The length of the CDR3 is 14 residues. Germline assignment: CDR1 SGHVS and CDR2 FQNEAQ. This CDR3 reads CASSLHRGTGELFF. CDR3 sequence (DNA): TGTGCCAGCAGCCTGCACAGGGGCACCGGGGAGCTGTTTTTT. The full variable domain, its missing parts supplied by reference TRBV7-8 and TRBJ2-2, is GAGVSQSPRYKVAKRGQDVALRCDPISGHVSLFWYQQALGQGPEFLTYFQNEAQLDKSGLPSDRFFAERPEGSVSTLKIQRTQQEDSAVYLCASSLHRGTGELFFGEGSRLTVL.

This clonotype occurred once. The J gene is TRBJ1-4, the V gene TRBV9, with unresolved D. The CDR3 is made up of 13 amino acids. The V end was cut by 3 bases, the J end by 2 bases, with 5 bases between. CDR1 is SGDLS and CDR2 is YYNGEE in the germline V gene. The chain's CDR3 is CASSGPTNEKLFF. CDR3 DNA: TGTGCCAGCAGCGGCCCCACTAATGAAAAACTGTTTTTT.